The next 2 T cell receptor beta chains were all read from a single sample in a study of T cells in Graves' hyperthyroidism and ophthalmopathy. Amplified TCR beta CDR3 regions derived from RNA transcripts. Initially, a first-round RT-PCR of the TCR CDR3 employed the HTBI primer set. TCRdb analysed the multiplex PCR reads with MiXCR anew, one entry per CDR3 protein. There are about 570,000 distinct CDR3 sequences in the sample; around 45% occur only once, and around 20% lies in the top ten. The material sequenced was peripheral blood or thyroid tissue (not recorded which). These receptors were collected from an adult woman with Graves' disease, either hyperthyroidism or ophthalmopathy (not recorded which).

This clonotype occurred a few times. This may be a read error, as it is one base from a much larger clone. The chain employs TRBV12-5 and TRBJ1-2; tentative D call: TRBD1 (6 bases). The ends were cut back, 0 bases at V and 2 bases at J, with 13 bases in the middle. The CDR3 runs 16 residues. Germline CDR1 LGHNT, CDR2 FRNRAP. The CDR3 sequence: CASGLVRGGANYGYTF. The DNA of the CDR3 is TGTGCTAGTGGTTTGGTCCGAGGGGGGGCCAACTATGGCTACACCTTC.

This clonotype has a single count. CDR3 DNA: TGTGCCAGCAGCTTAGTCGGGGACACAAAAGACGAGCATTTT. It is translated as CASSLVGDTKDEHF. The chain employs TRBV11-2 and TRBJ1-5; TRBD1 might be the D (6 bases). Trimming stripped 1 base from V and 14 bases from J, with 18 bases between. Looked up from germline, CDR1 is SGHAT and CDR2 is FQNNGV. The CDR3 runs 14 residues. The full variable domain, in which reference TRBV11-2 and TRBJ1-5 provide the parts outside the CDR3, is EAGVAQSPRYKIIEKRQSVAFWCNPISGHATLYWYQQILGQGPKLLIQFQNNGVVDDSQLPKDRFSAERLKGVDSTLKIQPAKLEDSAVYLCASSLVGDTKDEHFGDGTRLSIL.